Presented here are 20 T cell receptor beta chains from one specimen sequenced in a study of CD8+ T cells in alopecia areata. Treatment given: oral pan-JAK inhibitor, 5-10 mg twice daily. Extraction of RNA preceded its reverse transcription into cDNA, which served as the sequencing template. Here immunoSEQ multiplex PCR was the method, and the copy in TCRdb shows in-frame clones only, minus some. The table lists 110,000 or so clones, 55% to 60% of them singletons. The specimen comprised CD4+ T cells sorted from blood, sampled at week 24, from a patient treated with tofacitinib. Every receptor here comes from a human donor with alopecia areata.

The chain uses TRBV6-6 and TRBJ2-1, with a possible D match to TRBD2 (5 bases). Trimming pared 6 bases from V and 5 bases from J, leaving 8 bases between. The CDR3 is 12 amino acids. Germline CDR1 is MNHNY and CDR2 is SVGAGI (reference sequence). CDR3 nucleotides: TGTGCCAGCAGCCCCGGGAACAATGAGCAGTTCTTC. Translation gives CASSPGNNEQFF.

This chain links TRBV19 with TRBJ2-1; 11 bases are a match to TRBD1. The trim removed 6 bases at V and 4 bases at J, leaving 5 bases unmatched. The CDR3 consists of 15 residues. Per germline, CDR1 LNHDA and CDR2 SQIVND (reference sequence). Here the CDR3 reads CASSPRDRGYNEQFF. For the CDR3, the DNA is TGTGCCAGTAGCCCCCGGGACAGGGGGTACAATGAGCAGTTCTTC.

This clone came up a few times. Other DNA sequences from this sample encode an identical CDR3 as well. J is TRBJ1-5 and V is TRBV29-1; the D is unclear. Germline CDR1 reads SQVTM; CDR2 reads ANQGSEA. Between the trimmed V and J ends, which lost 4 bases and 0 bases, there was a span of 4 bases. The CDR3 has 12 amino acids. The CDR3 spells CSVGGSNQPQHF. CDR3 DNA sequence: TGCAGCGTTGGAGGTAGCAATCAGCCCCAGCATTTT.

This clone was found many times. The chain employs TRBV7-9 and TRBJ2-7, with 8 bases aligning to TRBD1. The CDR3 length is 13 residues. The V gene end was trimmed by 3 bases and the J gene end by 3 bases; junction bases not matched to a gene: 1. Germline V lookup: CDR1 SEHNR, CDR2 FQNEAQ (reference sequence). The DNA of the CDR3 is TGTGCCAGCAGCTTGACAGGGGTCTACGAGCAGTACTTC. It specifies CASSLTGVYEQYF.

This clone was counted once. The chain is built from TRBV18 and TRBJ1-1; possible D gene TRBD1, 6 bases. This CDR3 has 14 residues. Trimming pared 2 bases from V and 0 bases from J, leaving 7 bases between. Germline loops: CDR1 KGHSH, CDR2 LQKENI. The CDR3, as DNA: TGTGCCAGCTCACCAGGACAGTTGAACACTGAAGCTTTCTTT. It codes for CASSPGQLNTEAFF.

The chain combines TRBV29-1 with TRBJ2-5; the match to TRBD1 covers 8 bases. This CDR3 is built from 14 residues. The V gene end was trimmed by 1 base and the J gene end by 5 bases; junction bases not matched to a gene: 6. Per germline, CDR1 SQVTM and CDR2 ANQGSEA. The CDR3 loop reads CSVEGQGAGETQYF. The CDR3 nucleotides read TGCAGCGTTGAAGGCCAGGGGGCGGGGGAGACCCAGTACTTC.

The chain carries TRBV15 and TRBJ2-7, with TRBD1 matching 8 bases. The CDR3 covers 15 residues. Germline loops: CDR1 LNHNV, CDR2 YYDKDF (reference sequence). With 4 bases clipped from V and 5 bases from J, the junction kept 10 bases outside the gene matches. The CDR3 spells CATSTRTGTWNEQYF. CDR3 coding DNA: TGTGCCACCAGCACCCGGACAGGGACGTGGAACGAGCAGTACTTC.

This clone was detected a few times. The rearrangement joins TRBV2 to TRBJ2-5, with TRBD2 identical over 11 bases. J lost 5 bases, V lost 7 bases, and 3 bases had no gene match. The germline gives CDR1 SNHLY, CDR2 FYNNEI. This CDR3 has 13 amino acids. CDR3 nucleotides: TGTGCCAGCAAGGCTAGCGGGGGGGAGACCCAGTACTTC. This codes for CASKASGGETQYF.

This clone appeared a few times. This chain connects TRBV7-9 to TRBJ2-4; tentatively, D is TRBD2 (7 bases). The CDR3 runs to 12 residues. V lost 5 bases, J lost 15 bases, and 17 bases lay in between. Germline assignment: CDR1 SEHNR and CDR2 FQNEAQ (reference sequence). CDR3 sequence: CASSPEEGGRYF. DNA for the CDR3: TGTGCCAGCAGCCCTGAAGAGGGGGGGAGGTACTTC.

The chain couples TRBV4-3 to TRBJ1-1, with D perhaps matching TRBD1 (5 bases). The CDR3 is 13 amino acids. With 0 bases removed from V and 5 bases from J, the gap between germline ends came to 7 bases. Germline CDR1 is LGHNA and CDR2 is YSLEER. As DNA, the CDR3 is TGCGCCAGCAGCCAAGAGGGGGGGACTGAAGCTTTCTTT. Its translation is CASSQEGGTEAFF.

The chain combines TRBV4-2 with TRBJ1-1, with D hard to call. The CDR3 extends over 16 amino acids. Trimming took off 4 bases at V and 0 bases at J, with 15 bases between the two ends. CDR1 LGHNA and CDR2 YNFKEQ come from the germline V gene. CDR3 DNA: TGTGCCAGCAGCCCTCCGCGCGGACGCATGAACACTGAAGCTTTCTTT. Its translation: CASSPPRGRMNTEAFF.

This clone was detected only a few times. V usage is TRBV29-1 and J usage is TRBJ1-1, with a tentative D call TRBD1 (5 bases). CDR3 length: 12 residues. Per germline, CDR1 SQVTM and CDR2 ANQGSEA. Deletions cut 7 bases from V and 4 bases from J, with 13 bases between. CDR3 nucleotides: TGCAGCGGCGGACACTCGGGCACTGAAGCTTTCTTT. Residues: CSGGHSGTEAFF. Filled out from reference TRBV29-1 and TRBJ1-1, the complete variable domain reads SAVISQKPSRDICQRGTSLTIQCQVDSQVTMMFWYRQQPGQSLTLIATANQGSEATYESGFVIDKFPISRPNLTFSTLTVSNMSPEDSSIYLCSGGHSGTEAFFGQGTRLTVV.

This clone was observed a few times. CDR3 sequence (DNA): TGCAGCGTTGCCTTTCGACTAGATACGCAGTATTTT. Protein sequence: CSVAFRLDTQYF. V and J are TRBV29-1 and TRBJ2-3; D call uncertain. The ends were cut back, 4 bases at V and 5 bases at J, with 10 bases in the middle. CDR1 and CDR2 (germline): SQVTM, ANQGSEA. CDR3 length: 12 residues.

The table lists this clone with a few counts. DNA for the CDR3: TGCGCCAGCAGCTTAGGCAACAACGACGCAGATACGCAGTATTTT. Amino acid sequence: CASSLGNNDADTQYF. This rearrangement joins TRBV5-1 to TRBJ2-3; unclear D gene. CDR1 is SGHRS and CDR2 is YFSETQ in the germline V gene. V dropped 2 bases and J dropped 4 bases, with 14 bases sitting between them. The CDR3 sequence is 15 residues long. The whole variable domain, remainder taken from reference TRBV5-1 and TRBJ2-3, is KAGVTQTPRYLIKTRGQQVTLSCSPISGHRSVSWYQQTPGQGLQFLFEYFSETQRNKGNFPGRFSGRQFSNSRSEMNVSTLELGDSALYLCASSLGNNDADTQYFGPGTRLTVL.

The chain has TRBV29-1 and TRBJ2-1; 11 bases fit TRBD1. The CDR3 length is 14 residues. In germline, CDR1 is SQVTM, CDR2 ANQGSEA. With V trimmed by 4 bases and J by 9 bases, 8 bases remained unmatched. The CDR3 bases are TGCAGCGTTGCGGGACAGGGGGTAGGGGCTGAGCAGTTCTTC. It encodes CSVAGQGVGAEQFF.

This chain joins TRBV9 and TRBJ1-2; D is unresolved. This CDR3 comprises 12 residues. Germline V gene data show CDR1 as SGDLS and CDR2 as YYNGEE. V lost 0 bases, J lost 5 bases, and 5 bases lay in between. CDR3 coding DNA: TGTGCCAGCAGCGTAGCCGGATATGGCTACACCTTC. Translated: CASSVAGYGYTF.

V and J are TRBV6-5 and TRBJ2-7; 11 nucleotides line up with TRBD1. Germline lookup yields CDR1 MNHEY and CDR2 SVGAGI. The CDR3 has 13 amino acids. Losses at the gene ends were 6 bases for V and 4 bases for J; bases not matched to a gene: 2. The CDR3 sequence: CASRGTGGYEQYF. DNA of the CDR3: TGTGCCAGCAGAGGGACAGGGGGTTACGAGCAGTACTTC.

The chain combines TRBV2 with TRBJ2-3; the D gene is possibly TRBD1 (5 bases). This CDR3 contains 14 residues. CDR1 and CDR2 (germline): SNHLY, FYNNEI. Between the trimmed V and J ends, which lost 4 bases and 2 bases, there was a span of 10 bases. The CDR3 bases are TGTGCCAGCAGTGCTAGGGGCGTCACAGATACGCAGTATTTT. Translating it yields CASSARGVTDTQYF.

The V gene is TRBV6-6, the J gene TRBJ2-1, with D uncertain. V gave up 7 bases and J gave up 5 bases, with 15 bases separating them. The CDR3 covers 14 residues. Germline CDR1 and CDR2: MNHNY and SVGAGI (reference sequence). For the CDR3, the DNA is TGTGCCAGCATGTCCCAAGGCCCTCACAATGAGCAGTTCTTC. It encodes CASMSQGPHNEQFF.

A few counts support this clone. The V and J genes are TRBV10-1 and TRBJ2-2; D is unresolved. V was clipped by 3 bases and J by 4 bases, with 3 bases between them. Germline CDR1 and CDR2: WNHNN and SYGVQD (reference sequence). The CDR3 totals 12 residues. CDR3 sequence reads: CASSEVTGELFF. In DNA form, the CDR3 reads TGCGCCAGCAGTGAAGTCACCGGGGAGCTGTTTTTT.